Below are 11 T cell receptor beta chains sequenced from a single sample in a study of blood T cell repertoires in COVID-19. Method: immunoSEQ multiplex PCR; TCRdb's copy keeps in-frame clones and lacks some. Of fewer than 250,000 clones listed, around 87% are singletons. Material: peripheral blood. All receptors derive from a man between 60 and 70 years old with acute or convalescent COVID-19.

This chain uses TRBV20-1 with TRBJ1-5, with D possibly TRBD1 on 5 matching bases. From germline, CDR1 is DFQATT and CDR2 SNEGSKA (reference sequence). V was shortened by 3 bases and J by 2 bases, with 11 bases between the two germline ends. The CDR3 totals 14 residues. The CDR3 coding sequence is TGCAGTGCTAGTCCGGACACAGGCAATCAGCCCCAGCATTTT. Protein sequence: CSASPDTGNQPQHF.

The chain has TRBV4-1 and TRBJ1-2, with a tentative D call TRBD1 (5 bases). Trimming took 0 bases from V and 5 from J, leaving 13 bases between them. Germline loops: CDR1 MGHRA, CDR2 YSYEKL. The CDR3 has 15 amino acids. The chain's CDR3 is CASSQDRNRLYGYTF. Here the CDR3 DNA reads TGCGCCAGCAGCCAAGATCGGAACAGGCTGTATGGCTACACCTTC.

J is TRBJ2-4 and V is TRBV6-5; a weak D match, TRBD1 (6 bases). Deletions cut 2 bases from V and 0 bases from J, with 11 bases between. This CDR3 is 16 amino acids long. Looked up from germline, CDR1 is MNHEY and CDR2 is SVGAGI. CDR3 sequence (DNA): TGTGCCAGCAGTTACACAGGGTCCCTAGCCAAAAACATTCAGTACTTC. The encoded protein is CASSYTGSLAKNIQYF.

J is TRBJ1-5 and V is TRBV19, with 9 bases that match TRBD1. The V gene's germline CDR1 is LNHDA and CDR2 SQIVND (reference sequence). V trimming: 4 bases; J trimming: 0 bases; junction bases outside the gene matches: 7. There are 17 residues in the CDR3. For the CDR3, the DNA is TGTGCCAGTAGTACCCGACAGGGGGGCTATAGCAATCAGCCCCAGCATTTT. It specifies CASSTRQGGYSNQPQHF. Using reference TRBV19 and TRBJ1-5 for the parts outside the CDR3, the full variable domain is DGGITQSPKYLFRKEGQNVTLSCEQNLNHDAMYWYRQDPGQGLRLIYYSQIVNDFQKGDIAEGYSVSREKKESFPLTVTSAQKNPTAFYLCASSTRQGGYSNQPQHFGDGTRLSIL.

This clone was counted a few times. The CDR3 sequence is CASSQSQGQNTEAFF. CDR3 nucleotide sequence: TGCGCCAGCAGCCAGTCACAGGGACAAAACACTGAAGCTTTCTTT. V usage is TRBV4-1 and J usage is TRBJ1-1; possible D gene TRBD1, 6 bases. The CDR3 consists of 15 residues. Germline values: CDR1 MGHRA, CDR2 YSYEKL. The V end lost 3 bases, the J end lost 2 bases, and 13 bases lay between the germline ends.

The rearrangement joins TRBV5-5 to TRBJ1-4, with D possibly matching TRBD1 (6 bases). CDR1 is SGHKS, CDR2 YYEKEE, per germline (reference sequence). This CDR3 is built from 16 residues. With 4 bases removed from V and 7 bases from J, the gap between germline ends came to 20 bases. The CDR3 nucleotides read TGTGCCAGCAGCCTCGGGGGGCCGAGTTTAGGTGAAAAACTGTTTTTT. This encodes CASSLGGPSLGEKLFF.

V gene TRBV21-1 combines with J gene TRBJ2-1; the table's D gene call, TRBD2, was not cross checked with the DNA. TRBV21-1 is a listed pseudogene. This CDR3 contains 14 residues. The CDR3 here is CASSKGPNYNEQFF. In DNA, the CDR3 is TGTGCCAGCAGCAAAGGTCCTAACTACAATGAGCAGTTCTTC.

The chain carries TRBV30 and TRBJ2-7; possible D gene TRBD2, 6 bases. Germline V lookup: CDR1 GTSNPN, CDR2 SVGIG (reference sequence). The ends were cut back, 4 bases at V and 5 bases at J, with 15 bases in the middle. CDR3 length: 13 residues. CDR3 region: CAWMRGPLNEQYF. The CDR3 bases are TGTGCCTGGATGCGGGGCCCCCTCAACGAGCAGTACTTC.

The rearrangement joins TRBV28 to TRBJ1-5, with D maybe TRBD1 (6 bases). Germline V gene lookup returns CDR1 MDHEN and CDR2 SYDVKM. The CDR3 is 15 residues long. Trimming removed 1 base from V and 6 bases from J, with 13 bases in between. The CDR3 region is CASSLSGGGLQPQHF. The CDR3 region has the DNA TGTGCCAGCAGTTTATCTGGGGGGGGGCTTCAGCCCCAGCATTTT.

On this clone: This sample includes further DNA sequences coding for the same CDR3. The CDR3 reads CASSQGRVVTEAFF. CDR3 DNA: TGTGCCAGCAGCCAAGGCAGGGTGGTGACTGAAGCTTTCTTT. The chain links TRBV3-1 (or the pseudogene TRBV3-2) to TRBJ1-1; a possible D gene is TRBD1 (5 bases). The germline CDR1 and CDR2 sequences are LGHDT and YNNKEL (reference sequence). V lost 1 base and J 5 bases, leaving 11 bases between the germline ends. The length of the CDR3 is 14 residues.

For the CDR3, the DNA is TGTGCCACCAGTGAGGGGGGGCCCTACGAGCAGTACTTC. Encoded protein: CATSEGGPYEQYF. The chain is built from TRBV24-1 and TRBJ2-7; D might be TRBD2 (7 bases). Trimming shortened V by 4 bases and J by 2 bases, and 8 bases separated the two germline ends. This CDR3 comprises 13 residues. CDR1 and CDR2 (germline): KGHDR, SFDVKD.